A single sample gave rise to the 20 T cell receptor beta chains below, sequenced in a study of shared clonotypes between healthy human individuals. Using immunoSEQ multiplex PCR, the repertoire was profiled, and TCRdb retains in-frame clones only, with some absent. The table shows some 2,100,000 clones, with around 95% occurring only once. The sequenced sample consisted of naive CD4+ T cells sorted from blood. The subset: CD45RA+ positively selected. These receptors were collected from a man younger than 35 in good health.

The chain recombines TRBV28 with TRBJ2-7; 8 nucleotides agree with TRBD1. Germline CDR1 MDHEN, CDR2 SYDVKM. V was pared by 2 bases and J by 0 bases, with 6 bases of the junction left unmatched. The length of the CDR3 is 16 residues. The CDR3 spells CASSLKAGGGSYEQYF. DNA for the CDR3: TGTGCCAGCAGTTTAAAGGCAGGGGGCGGCTCCTACGAGCAGTACTTC.

The V and J genes are TRBV12-1 and TRBJ2-7; TRBD1, the table's D call, lacks a check against the DNA. TRBV12-1 constitutes a pseudogene. This CDR3 is built from 14 residues. The CDR3 region is CASRGQPDVYEQYF. CDR3 sequence (DNA): TGTGCCAGCAGGGGGCAGCCGGATGTCTACGAGCAGTACTTC.

The gene calls are TRBV7-2 and TRBJ1-5; D is undetermined. The CDR3 runs to 17 residues. Trimming pared 2 bases from V and 2 bases from J, leaving 16 bases between. Germline lookup yields CDR1 SGHTA and CDR2 FQGNSA. The CDR3 DNA reads TGTGCCAGCAGCTTACTTACCGGGCCCGGGGGCAATCAGCCCCAGCATTTT. Its translation: CASSLLTGPGGNQPQHF.

As concerns this clone: A much larger clone lies one base from this, so it may be a read error. V and J are TRBV6-1 and TRBJ2-6; no clear D gene. The germline gives CDR1 MNHNS, CDR2 SASEGT. This CDR3 is built from 13 residues. The V end was cut by 5 bases, the J end by 0 bases, with 2 bases between. This chain's CDR3 is CASSHSGANVLTF. The CDR3 DNA reads TGTGCCAGCAGTCACTCTGGGGCCAACGTCCTGACTTTC.

This chain connects TRBV28 to TRBJ2-1; perhaps TRBD1 as D (5 bases). There are 13 residues in the CDR3. CDR1 is MDHEN and CDR2 is SYDVKM in the germline V gene. With 6 bases removed from V and 6 bases from J, the gap between germline ends came to 12 bases. The CDR3 sequence: CASSLPQGNEQFF. CDR3 bases: TGTGCCAGCAGCCTCCCTCAGGGCAATGAGCAGTTCTTC.

This clone was observed a few times. V and J are TRBV2 and TRBJ2-2, with 8 bases aligning to TRBD1. This CDR3 is built from 15 residues. Germline values: CDR1 SNHLY, CDR2 FYNNEI. The junction had 3 bases not matched to a gene; V was cut back by 5 bases and J by 1 base. The CDR3 nucleotides are TGTGCCAGCAGTCCGGACAGGGTGAACACCGGGGAGCTGTTTTTT. It encodes CASSPDRVNTGELFF.

The chain links TRBV7-2 to TRBJ2-4, with D possibly being TRBD1 (5 bases). Germline V gene sequence: CDR1 SGHTA, CDR2 FQGNSA. The CDR3 is 13 amino acids. Trimming pared 6 bases from V and 0 bases from J, leaving 6 bases between. The CDR3 region is CASRGLAKNIQYF. CDR3 in DNA: TGTGCCAGCAGGGGGCTAGCCAAAAACATTCAGTACTTC. The variable domain in full, with the rest retrieved from reference TRBV7-2 and TRBJ2-4, is GAGVSQSPSNKVTEKGKDVELRCDPISGHTALYWYRQSLGQGLEFLIYFQGNSAPDKSGLPSDRFSAERTGGSVSTLTIQRTQQEDSAVYLCASRGLAKNIQYFGAGTRLSVL.

The gene calls are TRBV28 and TRBJ1-6; the D is unclear. CDR1 is MDHEN, CDR2 SYDVKM, per germline. The CDR3 extends over 14 amino acids. Trimming shortened V by 2 bases and J by 4 bases, and 6 bases separated the two germline ends. The CDR3 coding sequence is TGTGCCAGCAGTTTAAGACAATATAATTCACCCCTCCACTTT. This encodes CASSLRQYNSPLHF.

This clone was recorded only once. The V gene is TRBV5-1, the J gene TRBJ2-7; TRBD2 aligns across 9 bases. The germline CDR1 and CDR2 sequences are SGHRS and YFSETQ. This CDR3 region has 13 residues. The J segment lost 2 bases and the V segment lost 5 bases, leaving 2 bases of the junction unmatched. Written as DNA, the CDR3 is TGCGCCAGCAGAGCGGGAGGTCCCTACGAGCAGTACTTC. Its translation is CASRAGGPYEQYF.

The chain uses TRBV2 and TRBJ2-7; TRBD2 matches 11 bases. The trim removed 4 bases at V and 0 bases at J, leaving 5 bases unmatched. The germline gives CDR1 SNHLY, CDR2 FYNNEI. The CDR3 loop spans 16 amino acids. The CDR3 loop is CASSGASGGFSYEQYF. The CDR3 bases are TGTGCCAGCAGTGGGGCTAGCGGGGGGTTCTCCTACGAGCAGTACTTC. The variable domain in full, completed from reference TRBV2 and TRBJ2-7, reads EPEVTQTPSHQVTQMGQEVILRCVPISNHLYFYWYRQILGQKVEFLVSFYNNEISEKSEIFDDQFSVERPDGSNFTLKIRSTKLEDSAMYFCASSGASGGFSYEQYFGPGTRLTVT.

This chain connects TRBV5-1 to TRBJ1-5; D not certain. Trimming shortened V by 5 bases and J by 10 bases, and 19 bases separated the two germline ends. This CDR3 is 14 amino acids long. Germline lookup yields CDR1 SGHRS and CDR2 YFSETQ. The CDR3 DNA follows: TGCGCCAGCAGTTATGGAGGAATGGGTCAACCCCAGCATTTT. Translated, it gives CASSYGGMGQPQHF.

This clone was found once. This chain joins TRBV4-3 and TRBJ2-1; TRBD2 matches 15 bases. Germline-derived CDR1 and CDR2 are LGHNA and YSLEER. V lost 4 bases, J lost 8 bases, and 3 bases stayed unmatched. This CDR3 comprises 15 residues. The CDR3 spells CASSLGLAGGDEQFF. DNA of the CDR3: TGCGCCAGCAGCCTAGGACTAGCGGGAGGGGATGAGCAGTTCTTC.

The CDR3 DNA sequence: TGCAGCGTGGCCGGGACAGGGTCTGGCTACACCTTC. This encodes CSVAGTGSGYTF. This rearrangement joins TRBV29-1 to TRBJ1-2; 9 bases match TRBD1. Trimming removed 6 bases from V and 7 bases from J; junction bases left unmatched: 6. The CDR3 loop spans 12 amino acids. Germline CDR1 SQVTM, CDR2 ANQGSEA. The full variable domain, completed using reference TRBV29-1 and TRBJ1-2, is SAVISQKPSRDICQRGTSLTIQCQVDSQVTMMFWYRQQPGQSLTLIATANQGSEATYESGFVIDKFPISRPNLTFSTLTVSNMSPEDSSIYLCSVAGTGSGYTFGSGTRLTVV.

The rearrangement uses TRBV6-1 and TRBJ2-7; the match to TRBD1 covers 8 bases. V lost 2 bases to trimming and J lost 1 base; unmatched junction nucleotides: 1. The V gene's germline CDR1 is MNHNS and CDR2 SASEGT. This CDR3 has 14 amino acids. DNA of the CDR3: TGTGCCAGCAGTGAAAGGGACAGGTCCTACGAGCAGTACTTC. Residues: CASSERDRSYEQYF.

This chain joins TRBV6-5 and TRBJ2-2, with D tentatively TRBD1 or TRBD2 (6 bases each). CDR1 and CDR2 from the germline V gene are MNHEY and SVGAGI. The length of the CDR3 is 16 residues. Trimming took off 4 bases at V and 3 bases at J, with 15 bases between the two ends. The CDR3 DNA reads TGTGCCAGCAGTTCGCTAGCGAAGGGGGACACCGGGGAGCTGTTTTTT. Residues: CASSSLAKGDTGELFF.

The chain has TRBV4-2 and TRBJ1-6; D is unclear. The CDR3 is made up of 14 amino acids. The germline V gene has CDR1 LGHNA and CDR2 YNFKEQ. V was clipped by 1 base and J by 8 bases, with 9 bases between them. The CDR3, as DNA: TGTGCCAGCAGCCAAGTCATGTGGGATTCACCCCTCCACTTT. This encodes CASSQVMWDSPLHF.

The V gene is TRBV7-8, the J gene TRBJ2-1, with 8 positions matching TRBD2. This CDR3 spans 17 amino acids. Germline CDR1 is SGHVS and CDR2 is FQNEAQ. V lost 5 bases and J lost 0; bases outside the gene matches: 9. The CDR3 bases are TGTGCCAGCAGCCGCAACCCCAGCGGGAGCTCCTACAATGAGCAGTTCTTC. It specifies CASSRNPSGSSYNEQFF.

This chain uses TRBV5-1 with TRBJ1-5; 7 nucleotides align to TRBD1. The V gene end was trimmed by 4 bases and the J gene end by 7 bases; junction bases not matched to a gene: 11. CDR3 length: 15 amino acids. Germline V gene data show CDR1 as SGHRS and CDR2 as YFSETQ. In DNA, the CDR3 is TGCGCCAGCAGCGTGGACTCAGGGGGAGGGCAGCCCCAGCATTTT. Its translation: CASSVDSGGGQPQHF. The full variable domain, with the rest looked up from reference TRBV5-1 and TRBJ1-5, is KAGVTQTPRYLIKTRGQQVTLSCSPISGHRSVSWYQQTPGQGLQFLFEYFSETQRNKGNFPGRFSGRQFSNSRSEMNVSTLELGDSALYLCASSVDSGGGQPQHFGDGTRLSIL.

This clone was recorded a few times. In DNA form, the CDR3 reads TGTGCCTGGAGTGTACGGTTAGGGAACACTGAAGCTTTCTTT. It translates to CAWSVRLGNTEAFF. This chain connects TRBV30 to TRBJ1-1; no definite D call. Looked up from germline, CDR1 is GTSNPN and CDR2 is SVGIG (reference sequence). The V end lost 0 bases, the J end lost 1 base, and 9 bases lay between the germline ends. The CDR3 runs to 14 residues.

The sample holds a few counts of this clone. V usage is TRBV23-1 and J usage is TRBJ1-6; no definite D call. TRBV23-1 is an open reading frame, and its role is uncertain. V dropped 7 bases and J dropped 12 bases, with 7 bases sitting between them. CDR3 length: 10 amino acids. In DNA, the CDR3 is TGCGCCAGCATAGGAGAACCCCTCCACTTT. Translating it yields CASIGEPLHF.